What follows are 3 T cell receptor beta chains derived from one specimen sequenced in a study of cytomegalovirus exposure and HLA in healthy donors. The primer mix had 60 Vbeta and 13 Jbeta primers. Measured with immunoSEQ multiplex PCR; TCRdb has only the in-frame clones, and not every one. The sample consists of some 180,000 clones, 75% to 80% of them appearing once. Sequenced material: PBMCs. Receptors were obtained from a female donor in good health and CMV-seronegative.

CDR3 protein: CASSFWTGVDEQYF. CDR3 DNA sequence: TGCGCCAGCAGTTTCTGGACAGGGGTGGACGAGCAGTACTTC. The chain is built from TRBV5-1 and TRBJ2-7; 9 nucleotides line up with TRBD1. V shed 5 bases and J 5 bases; nucleotides not matched to a gene: 8. This CDR3 has 14 residues. CDR1 and CDR2 from the germline V gene are SGHRS and YFSETQ.

This clone was observed a handful of times. The chain couples TRBV18 to TRBJ1-3; D unresolved. This CDR3 is built from 13 residues. The germline V gene encodes CDR1 KGHSH and CDR2 LQKENI. V was shortened by 3 bases and J by 4 bases, with 7 bases between the two germline ends. The CDR3 loop reads CASSPGGGNTIYF. CDR3 in DNA: TGTGCCAGCTCACCGGGAGGAGGAAACACCATATATTTT.

This clone has just one count. CDR3 nucleotide sequence: TGTGCCTGGAATGCACAGAGATATCAGCCCCAGCATTTT. The encoded protein is CAWNAQRYQPQHF. This chain links TRBV30 with TRBJ1-5; D not resolved. The length of the CDR3 is 13 residues. The germline gives CDR1 GTSNPN, CDR2 SVGIG (reference sequence). Trimming cost V 4 bases and J 5 bases, with 12 bases left between them.